This T cell receptor (beta chain) was captured in a study of neoadjuvant anti-PD-1 for oral cavity cancer. Background on the study: Most patients had three to four biweekly doses of 3 mg/kg nivolumab before resection. Non-progressing patients received a fourth nivolumab dose near day 43, then surgery on days 50-56. General study results and limits: With a few patients per group, TCR findings need larger cohorts.

Repertoires were generated with immunoSEQ multiplex PCR, while TCRdb's copy carries only in-frame clones and drops some. The sample records about 8,300 clones, around 53% being singletons. Stage II-IVA oral cavity squamous cell carcinoma was new and untreated by systemic or radiation therapy. With regard to this clone: What it recognizes is unknown.

The CDR3 consists of 16 residues. Trimming cost V 4 bases and J 3 bases; bases outside gene matches: 9. Germline V gives CDR1 SGDLS, CDR2 YYNGEE. This chain links TRBV9 with TRBJ2-3; 9 positions agree with TRBD1. The sample in question was tumor tissue, obtained before nivolumab (anti-PD-1) treatment. The receptor comes from a person aged 40 to 85 with oral cavity squamous cell carcinoma. As DNA, the CDR3 is TGTGCCAGCAGCTCAGGACAGGGGAGAGGTACAGATACGCAGTATTTT. Its translation is CASSSGQGRGTDTQYF. The complete variable domain, with remaining parts taken from reference TRBV9 and TRBJ2-3, reads DSGVTQTPKHLITATGQRVTLRCSPRSGDLSVYWYQQSLDQGLQFLIQYYNGEERAKGNILERFSAQQFPDLHSELNLSSLELGDSALYFCASSSGQGRGTDTQYFGPGTRLTVL.